Each of the 15 T cell receptor beta chains below was sequenced from the same sample in a study of STAT5B mutations in CD4+ large granular lymphocyte leukemia. Method: immunoSEQ multiplex PCR; TCRdb's copy keeps in-frame clones and lacks some. The data hold just under 20,000 clones, with about four fifths observed a single time. Sequences were obtained from CD4+ T cells from blood buffy coats. The receptors stem from a human donor in good health.

J is TRBJ1-1 and V is TRBV30, with 7 bases lining up with TRBD1. Germline V gene lookup returns CDR1 GTSNPN and CDR2 SVGIG (reference sequence). The CDR3 contains 14 residues. J gave up 5 bases and V 4 bases, and 10 bases lay outside the gene matches. CDR3: CAWITGTALTEAFF. The CDR3, as DNA: TGTGCCTGGATTACCGGGACAGCTTTAACTGAAGCTTTCTTT.

The chain uses TRBV9 and TRBJ2-3; TRBD1 is a possible D gene (5 bases). Germline V gene lookup returns CDR1 SGDLS and CDR2 YYNGEE. The V end was cut by 7 bases, the J end by 1 base, with 7 bases between. The CDR3 loop spans 12 amino acids. CDR3 DNA: TGTGCCAGCTCCAGGGGCACAGATACGCAGTATTTT. Translation gives CASSRGTDTQYF. Combining the CDR3 with reference TRBV9 and TRBJ2-3 gives the whole variable domain DSGVTQTPKHLITATGQRVTLRCSPRSGDLSVYWYQQSLDQGLQFLIQYYNGEERAKGNILERFSAQQFPDLHSELNLSSLELGDSALYFCASSRGTDTQYFGPGTRLTVL.

The V gene is TRBV27, the J gene TRBJ1-4; D is possibly TRBD1 (5 bases). V was pared by 5 bases and J by 8 bases, with 15 bases between. The germline gives CDR1 MNHEY, CDR2 SMNVEV (reference sequence). The CDR3 runs to 14 residues. Here the CDR3 reads CASSRDEIGEKLFF. The DNA of the CDR3 is TGTGCCAGCAGTCGGGACGAAATAGGGGAAAAACTGTTTTTT.

This chain connects TRBV5-6 to TRBJ1-5; no reliable D call. Trimming removed 2 bases at V and 8 bases at J, with 8 bases between. The CDR3 consists of 12 residues. Germline CDR1 reads SGHDT; CDR2 reads YYEEEE. CDR3 in DNA: TGTGCCAGCAGCTTTGGGGTGGAGCCCCAGCATTTT. Protein sequence: CASSFGVEPQHF.

This clone was found once. The rearrangement joins TRBV30 to TRBJ2-7, with TRBD1 matching 10 bases. V lost 5 bases, J lost 4 bases, and 2 bases stayed unmatched. CDR1 and CDR2 (germline): GTSNPN, SVGIG (reference sequence). CDR3 length equals 12 residues. The CDR3 reads CAWGDRGYEQYF. The CDR3 nucleotides read TGTGCCTGGGGGGACAGGGGTTACGAGCAGTACTTC.

This clone has a single count. V gene TRBV6-6 combines with J gene TRBJ1-5, with a tentative D call TRBD1 (5 bases). V lost 7 bases, J lost 7 bases, and 17 bases lay in between. There are 14 residues in the CDR3. Germline lookup yields CDR1 MNHNY and CDR2 SVGAGI (reference sequence). DNA of the CDR3: TGTGCCAGCACCCTCGCGGGGGGATCGCAGCCCCAGCATTTT. Amino acids: CASTLAGGSQPQHF.

The CDR3: CATSPDRAGYTF. The CDR3 DNA reads TGTGCCACCAGCCCTGACAGGGCTGGCTACACCTTC. The chain uses TRBV15 and TRBJ1-2; 7 positions agree with TRBD1. The CDR3 runs to 12 residues. Trimming at V came to 5 bases and at J to 7 bases, leaving 4 bases not matched to a gene. Germline-derived CDR1 and CDR2 are LNHNV and YYDKDF (reference sequence).

The chain carries TRBV12-5 and TRBJ1-1; D unresolved. This CDR3 spans 16 amino acids. V lost 3 bases and J 1 base, leaving 15 bases between the germline ends. Germline loops: CDR1 LGHNT, CDR2 FRNRAP. CDR3 residues: CASGLGLGEGNTEAFF. Written as DNA, the CDR3 is TGTGCTAGTGGTTTAGGTCTCGGCGAGGGGAACACTGAAGCTTTCTTT.

In DNA form, the CDR3 reads TGCGCCAGCAGCTCCCAGGGTCCCGGGGAGCTGTTTTTT. This sequence encodes CASSSQGPGELFF. The gene calls are TRBV5-1 and TRBJ2-2, with D tentatively TRBD1 (5 bases). V lost 3 bases and J 6 bases, leaving 9 bases between the germline ends. The germline gives CDR1 SGHRS, CDR2 YFSETQ. This CDR3 has 13 residues.

This chain's CDR3 is CASSQRDRGNEQFF. In DNA, the CDR3 is TGTGCCAGCAGCCAACGGGATAGGGGCAATGAGCAGTTCTTC. The V gene is TRBV5-4, the J gene TRBJ2-1; D could derive from TRBD1 or TRBD2 (5 bases each). Trimming took 4 bases from V and 6 from J, leaving 14 bases between them. The CDR3 length is 14 residues. Germline lookup yields CDR1 SGHNT and CDR2 YYREEE (reference sequence).

This clone has just one count. The V and J genes are TRBV25-1 and TRBJ2-6; 7 bases fit TRBD1. The CDR3 contains 18 residues. CDR1 and CDR2 (germline): MGHDK, SYGVNS. V lost 5 bases, J lost 0 bases, and 10 bases stayed unmatched. The DNA for the CDR3 is TGTGCCAGCAGTCCCCCCGGGACAGTAAGCTCTGGGGCCAACGTCCTGACTTTC. Translation: CASSPPGTVSSGANVLTF.

The chain recombines TRBV27 with TRBJ2-3; D is unresolved. CDR1 is MNHEY, CDR2 SMNVEV, per germline (reference sequence). Trimming took 8 bases from V and 1 from J, leaving 19 bases between them. The CDR3 is 16 residues long. Here the CDR3 reads CASGRMELPGTDTQYF. The CDR3 DNA reads TGTGCCAGCGGTCGTATGGAGCTGCCCGGCACAGATACGCAGTATTTT.

CDR3 DNA sequence: TGTGCCAGCAGCCTCCTCCAGAACACCGGGGAGCTGTTTTTT. Encoded protein: CASSLLQNTGELFF. The chain couples TRBV11-1 to TRBJ2-2; D is unresolved. Per the germline V gene, CDR1 is SGHAT and CDR2 is FQDESV (reference sequence). CDR3 length: 14 residues. With 5 bases removed from V and 1 base from J, the gap between germline ends came to 8 bases.

This chain links TRBV2 with TRBJ1-3; D is perhaps TRBD1 (6 bases). V was pared by 3 bases and J by 3 bases, with 15 bases between. The CDR3 is 16 amino acids. Per the germline V gene, CDR1 is SNHLY and CDR2 is FYNNEI. Here the CDR3 reads CASSDSRGALGNTIYF. CDR3 DNA: TGTGCCAGCAGTGATTCACGGGGGGCCCTTGGAAACACCATATATTTT.

V usage is TRBV6-1 and J usage is TRBJ1-2, with D possibly TRBD1 on 6 matching bases. The V end lost 5 bases, the J end lost 7 bases, and 20 bases lay between the germline ends. The CDR3 totals 15 residues. Germline values: CDR1 MNHNS, CDR2 SASEGT. The CDR3 region is CASSLTATGGSGYTF. The CDR3 nucleotides read TGTGCCAGCAGTCTAACCGCGACCGGGGGCTCTGGCTACACCTTC.